This T cell receptor (beta chain) was recovered during a study of blood T cell repertoires in COVID-19. Turning to the study itself: Samples taken during acute and convalescent COVID-19 were collected in the United States, Italy and Spain.

Germline CDR1 and CDR2: SGHTA and FQGNSA. The CDR3 contains 13 residues. Trimming removed 5 bases at V and 7 bases at J, with 14 bases between. Per the original data handling: Estimates of nucleated cell counts were drawn from the amplification of reference gene primers. Generated by immunoSEQ multiplex PCR, the TCRdb table keeps only in-frame clones and is missing some. V and J calls and clone size are those listed in that table; D and trimming were worked out from the DNA. The sample yields about 210,000 clones, around 81% seen once. The age range of participants was 18 to 89 years, with residence in about two dozen US areas.

The sample was PBMCs or T cells enriched from blood (not recorded which). The J gene is TRBJ1-2, the V gene TRBV7-2, with a weak D call TRBD1 (6 bases). This sequence originates from a woman in her forties or fifties with acute COVID-19. This CDR3 is CASSPSGDRGYTF. In nucleotides, the CDR3 is TGTGCCAGCAGCCCTTCAGGGGACCGTGGCTACACCTTC.